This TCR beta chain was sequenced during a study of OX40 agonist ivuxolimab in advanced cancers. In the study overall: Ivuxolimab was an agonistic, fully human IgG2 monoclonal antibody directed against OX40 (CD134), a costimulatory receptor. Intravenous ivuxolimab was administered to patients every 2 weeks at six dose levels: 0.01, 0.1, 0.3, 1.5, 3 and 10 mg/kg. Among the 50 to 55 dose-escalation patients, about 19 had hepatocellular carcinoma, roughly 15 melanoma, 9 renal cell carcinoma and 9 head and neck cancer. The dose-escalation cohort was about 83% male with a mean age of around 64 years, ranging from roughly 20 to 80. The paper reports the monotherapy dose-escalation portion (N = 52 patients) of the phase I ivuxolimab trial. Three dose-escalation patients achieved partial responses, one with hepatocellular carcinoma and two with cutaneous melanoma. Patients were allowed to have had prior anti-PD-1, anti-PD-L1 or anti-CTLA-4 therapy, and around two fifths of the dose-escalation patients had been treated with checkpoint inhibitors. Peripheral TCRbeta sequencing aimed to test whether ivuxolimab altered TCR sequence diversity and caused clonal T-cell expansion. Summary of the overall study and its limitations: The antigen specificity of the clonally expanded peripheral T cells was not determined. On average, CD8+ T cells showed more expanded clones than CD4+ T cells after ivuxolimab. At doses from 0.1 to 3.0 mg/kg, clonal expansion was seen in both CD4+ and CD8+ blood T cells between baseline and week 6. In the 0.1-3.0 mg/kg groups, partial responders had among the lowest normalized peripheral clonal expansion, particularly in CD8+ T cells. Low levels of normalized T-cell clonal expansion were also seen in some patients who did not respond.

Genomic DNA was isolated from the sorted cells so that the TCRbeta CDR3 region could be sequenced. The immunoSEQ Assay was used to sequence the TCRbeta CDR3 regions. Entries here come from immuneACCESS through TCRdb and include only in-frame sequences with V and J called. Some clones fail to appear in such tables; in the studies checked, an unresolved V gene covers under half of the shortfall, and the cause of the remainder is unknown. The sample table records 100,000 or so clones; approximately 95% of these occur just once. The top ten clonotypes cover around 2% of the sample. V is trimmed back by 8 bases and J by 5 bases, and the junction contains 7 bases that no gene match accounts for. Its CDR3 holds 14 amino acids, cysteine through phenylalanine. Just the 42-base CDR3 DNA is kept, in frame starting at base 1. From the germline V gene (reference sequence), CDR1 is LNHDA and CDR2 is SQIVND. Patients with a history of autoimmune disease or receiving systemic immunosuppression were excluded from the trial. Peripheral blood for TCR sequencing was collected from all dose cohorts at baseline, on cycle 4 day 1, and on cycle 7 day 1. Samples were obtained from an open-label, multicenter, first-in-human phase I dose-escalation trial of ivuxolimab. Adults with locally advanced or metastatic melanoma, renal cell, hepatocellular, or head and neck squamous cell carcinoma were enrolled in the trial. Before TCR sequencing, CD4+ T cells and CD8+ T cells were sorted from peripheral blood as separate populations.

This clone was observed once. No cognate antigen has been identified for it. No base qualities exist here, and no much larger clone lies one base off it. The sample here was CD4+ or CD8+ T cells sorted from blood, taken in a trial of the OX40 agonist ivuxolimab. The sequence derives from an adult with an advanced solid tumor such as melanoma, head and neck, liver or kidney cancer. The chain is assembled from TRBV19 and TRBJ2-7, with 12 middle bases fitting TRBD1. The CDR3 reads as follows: CASLGGTGGHEQYF. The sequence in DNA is TGTGCCAGTCTAGGAGGGACAGGGGGCCACGAGCAGTACTTC.